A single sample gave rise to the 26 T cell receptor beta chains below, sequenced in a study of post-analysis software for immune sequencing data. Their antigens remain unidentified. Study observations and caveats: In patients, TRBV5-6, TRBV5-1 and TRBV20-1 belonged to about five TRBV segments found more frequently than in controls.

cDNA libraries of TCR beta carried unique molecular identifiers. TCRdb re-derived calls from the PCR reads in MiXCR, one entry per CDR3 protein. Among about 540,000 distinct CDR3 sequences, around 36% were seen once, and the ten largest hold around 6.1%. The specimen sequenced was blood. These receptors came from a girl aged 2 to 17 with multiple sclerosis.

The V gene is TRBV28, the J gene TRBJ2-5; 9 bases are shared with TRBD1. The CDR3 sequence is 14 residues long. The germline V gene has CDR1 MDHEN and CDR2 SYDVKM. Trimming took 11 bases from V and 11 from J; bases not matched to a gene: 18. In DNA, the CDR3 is TGTGCCGCACGACCTACAGGGGGCCAAGGGACTCAGTACTTC. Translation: CAARPTGGQGTQYF.

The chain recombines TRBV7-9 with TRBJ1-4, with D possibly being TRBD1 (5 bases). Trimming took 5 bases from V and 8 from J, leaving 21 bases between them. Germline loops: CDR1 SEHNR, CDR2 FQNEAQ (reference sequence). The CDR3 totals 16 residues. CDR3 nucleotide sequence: TGTGCCAGCAGCCTAACCGAAGCGGGACTGGGGGAAAAACTGTTTTTT. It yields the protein CASSLTEAGLGEKLFF.

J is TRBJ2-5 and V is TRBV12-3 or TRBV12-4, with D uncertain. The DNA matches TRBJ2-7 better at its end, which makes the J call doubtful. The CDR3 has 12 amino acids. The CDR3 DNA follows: TGTGCCAGCAGAAGTAATACCTACGAGCAGTACTTC. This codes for CASRSNTYEQYF.

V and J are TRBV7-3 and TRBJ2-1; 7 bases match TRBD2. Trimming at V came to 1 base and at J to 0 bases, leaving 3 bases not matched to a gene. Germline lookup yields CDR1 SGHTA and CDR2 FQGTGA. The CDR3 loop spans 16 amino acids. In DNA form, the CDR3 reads TGTGCCAGCAGCTTAAGGGCGGGGGTCTCCTACAATGAGCAGTTCTTC. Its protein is CASSLRAGVSYNEQFF.

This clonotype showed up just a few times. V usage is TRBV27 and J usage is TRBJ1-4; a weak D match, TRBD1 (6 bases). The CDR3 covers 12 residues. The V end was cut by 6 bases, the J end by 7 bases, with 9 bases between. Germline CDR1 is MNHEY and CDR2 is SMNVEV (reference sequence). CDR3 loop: CASRGGAEKLFF. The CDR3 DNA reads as TGTGCCAGCAGGGGGGGGGCTGAAAAACTGTTTTTT.

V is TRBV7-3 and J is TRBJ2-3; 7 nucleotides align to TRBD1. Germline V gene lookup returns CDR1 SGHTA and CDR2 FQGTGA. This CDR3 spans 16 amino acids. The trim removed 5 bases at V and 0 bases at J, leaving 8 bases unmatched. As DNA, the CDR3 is TGTGCCAGCAGCCGAGGGACAGCTCCTAGCACAGATACGCAGTATTTT. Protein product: CASSRGTAPSTDTQYF. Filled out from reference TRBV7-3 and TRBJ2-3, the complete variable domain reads GAGVSQTPSNKVTEKGKYVELRCDPISGHTALYWYRQSLGQGPEFLIYFQGTGAADDSGLPNDRFFAVRPEGSVSTLKIQRTERGDSAVYLCASSRGTAPSTDTQYFGPGTRLTVL.

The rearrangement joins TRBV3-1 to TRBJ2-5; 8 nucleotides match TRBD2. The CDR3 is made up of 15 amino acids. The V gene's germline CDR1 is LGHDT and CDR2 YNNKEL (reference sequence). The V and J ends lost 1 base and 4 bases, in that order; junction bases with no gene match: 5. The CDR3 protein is CASSQGGGLGETQYF. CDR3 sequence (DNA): TGTGCCAGCAGCCAAGGCGGGGGGCTGGGAGAGACCCAGTACTTC.

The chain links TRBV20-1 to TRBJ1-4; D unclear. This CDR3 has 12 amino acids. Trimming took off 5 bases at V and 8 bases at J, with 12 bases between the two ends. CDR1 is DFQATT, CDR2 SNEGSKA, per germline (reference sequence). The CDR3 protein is CSASQPHEKLFF. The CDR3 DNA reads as TGCAGTGCTTCACAACCGCACGAAAAACTGTTTTTT.

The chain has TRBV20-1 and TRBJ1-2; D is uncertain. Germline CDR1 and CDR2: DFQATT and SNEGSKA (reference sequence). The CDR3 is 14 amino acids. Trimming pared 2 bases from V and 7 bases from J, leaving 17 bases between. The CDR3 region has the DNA TGCAGTGCTAGACAGTCCGCGACCTCCGCTGGCTACACCTTC. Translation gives CSARQSATSAGYTF.

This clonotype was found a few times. CDR3 in amino acids: CASSVQTSPTGVYEQYF. In DNA, the CDR3 is TGTGCCAGCAGCGTACAGACGTCCCCCACAGGGGTCTACGAGCAGTACTTC. The rearrangement links TRBV9 to TRBJ2-7; 7 nucleotides line up with TRBD1. CDR3 size: 17 residues. In germline, CDR1 is SGDLS, CDR2 YYNGEE. V gave up 1 base and J gave up 3 bases; unmatched junction bases: 13.

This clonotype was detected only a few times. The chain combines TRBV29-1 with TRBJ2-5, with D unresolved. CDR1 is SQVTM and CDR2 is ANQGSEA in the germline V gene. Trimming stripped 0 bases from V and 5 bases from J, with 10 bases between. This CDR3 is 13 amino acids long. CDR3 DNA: TGCAGCGTTGAAGATGATATGAGGGAGACCCAGTACTTC. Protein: CSVEDDMRETQYF. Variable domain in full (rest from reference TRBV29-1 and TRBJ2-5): SAVISQKPSRDICQRGTSLTIQCQVDSQVTMMFWYRQQPGQSLTLIATANQGSEATYESGFVIDKFPISRPNLTFSTLTVSNMSPEDSSIYLCSVEDDMRETQYFGPGTRLLVL.

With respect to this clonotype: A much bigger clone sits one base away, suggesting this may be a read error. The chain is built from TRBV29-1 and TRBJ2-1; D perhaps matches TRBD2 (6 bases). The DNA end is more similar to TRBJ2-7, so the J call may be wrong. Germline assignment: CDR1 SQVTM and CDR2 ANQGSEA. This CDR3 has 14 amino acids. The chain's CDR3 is CSAFGGRTYNEQYF. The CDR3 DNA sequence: TGCAGCGCTTTCGGGGGAAGGACCTACAATGAGCAGTACTTC.

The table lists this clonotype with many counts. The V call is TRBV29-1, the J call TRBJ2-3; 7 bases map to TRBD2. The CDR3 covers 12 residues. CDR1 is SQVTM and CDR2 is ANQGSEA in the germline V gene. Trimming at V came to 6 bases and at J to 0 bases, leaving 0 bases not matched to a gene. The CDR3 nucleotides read TGCAGCGTCGGGGGGAGCACAGATACGCAGTATTTT. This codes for CSVGGSTDTQYF.

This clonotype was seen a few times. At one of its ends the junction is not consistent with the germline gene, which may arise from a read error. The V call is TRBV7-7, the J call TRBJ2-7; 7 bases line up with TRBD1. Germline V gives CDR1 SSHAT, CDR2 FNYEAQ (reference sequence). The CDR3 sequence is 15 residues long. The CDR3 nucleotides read TGTGCTAGCAGCTTAGCCCCTGGACAGGCCTACGAGCAGTACTTC. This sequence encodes CASSLAPGQAYEQYF.

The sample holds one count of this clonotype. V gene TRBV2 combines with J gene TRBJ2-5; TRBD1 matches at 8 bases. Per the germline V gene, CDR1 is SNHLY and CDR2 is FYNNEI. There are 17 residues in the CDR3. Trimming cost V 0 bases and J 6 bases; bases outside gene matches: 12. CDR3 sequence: CASSEALHGQGAKTQYF. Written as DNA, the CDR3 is TGTGCCAGCAGTGAAGCGCTTCACGGGCAGGGGGCGAAGACCCAGTACTTC.

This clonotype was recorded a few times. The CDR3 DNA sequence: TGTGCCAGCAGCTTAATAGCAGGAAACCACTATGGCTACACCTTC. It encodes CASSLIAGNHYGYTF. The rearrangement links TRBV7-3 to TRBJ1-2; D not resolved. The CDR3 spans 15 residues. Germline V gives CDR1 SGHTA, CDR2 FQGTGA. The V gene lost 1 base and the J gene lost 3 bases, with 12 bases spanning the gap.

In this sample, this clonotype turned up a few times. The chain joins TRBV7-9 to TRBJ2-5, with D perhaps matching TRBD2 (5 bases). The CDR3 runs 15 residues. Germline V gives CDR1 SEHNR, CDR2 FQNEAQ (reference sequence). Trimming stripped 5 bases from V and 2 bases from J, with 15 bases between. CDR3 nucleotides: TGTGCCAGCAGCCTAGAACGAGGGTATCAAGAGACCCAGTACTTC. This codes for CASSLERGYQETQYF.

DNA for the CDR3: TGTGCCAGCAGCCAAGAGGTGGTACAGATGAACACTGAAGCTTTCTTT. Residues: CASSQEVVQMNTEAFF. This rearrangement joins TRBV4-2 to TRBJ1-1; D remains ambiguous. Germline values: CDR1 LGHNA, CDR2 YNFKEQ. Trimming cost V 0 bases and J 0 bases, with 11 bases left between them. The CDR3 has 16 residues.

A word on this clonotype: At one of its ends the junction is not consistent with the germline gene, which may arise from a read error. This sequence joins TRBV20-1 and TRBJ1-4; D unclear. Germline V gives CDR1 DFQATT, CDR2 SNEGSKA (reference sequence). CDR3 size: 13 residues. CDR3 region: CSARGPAHEKRFF. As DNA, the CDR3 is TGCAGTGCTAGAGGTCCGGCGCATGAAAAACGGTTTTTT.

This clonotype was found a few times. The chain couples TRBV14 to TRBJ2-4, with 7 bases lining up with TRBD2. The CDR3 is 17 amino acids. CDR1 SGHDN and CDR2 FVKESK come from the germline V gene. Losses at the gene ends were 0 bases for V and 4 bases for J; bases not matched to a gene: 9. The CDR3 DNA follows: TGTGCCAGCAGCCAAGAAGAGAGGGGACTACTGAAAAACATTCAGTACTTC. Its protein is CASSQEERGLLKNIQYF.

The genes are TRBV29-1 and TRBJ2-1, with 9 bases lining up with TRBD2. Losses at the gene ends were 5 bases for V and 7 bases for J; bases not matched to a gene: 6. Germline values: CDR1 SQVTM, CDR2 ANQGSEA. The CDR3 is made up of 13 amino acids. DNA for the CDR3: TGCAGCGTTTCTGAGCGGGGGGTTAATGAGCAGTTCTTC. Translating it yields CSVSERGVNEQFF.

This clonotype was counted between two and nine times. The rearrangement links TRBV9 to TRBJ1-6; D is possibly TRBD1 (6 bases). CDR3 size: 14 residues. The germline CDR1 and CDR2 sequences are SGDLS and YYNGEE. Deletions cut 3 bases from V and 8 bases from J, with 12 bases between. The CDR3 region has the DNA TGTGCCAGCAGCGAGCAGGGGCGGGATTCACCCCTCCACTTT. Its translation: CASSEQGRDSPLHF.

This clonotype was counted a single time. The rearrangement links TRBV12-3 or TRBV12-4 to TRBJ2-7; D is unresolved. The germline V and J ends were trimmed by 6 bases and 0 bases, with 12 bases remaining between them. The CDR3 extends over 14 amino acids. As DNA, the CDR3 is TGTGCCAGCAGGTTAAAGGCCTACTCCTACGAGCAGTACTTC. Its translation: CASRLKAYSYEQYF.

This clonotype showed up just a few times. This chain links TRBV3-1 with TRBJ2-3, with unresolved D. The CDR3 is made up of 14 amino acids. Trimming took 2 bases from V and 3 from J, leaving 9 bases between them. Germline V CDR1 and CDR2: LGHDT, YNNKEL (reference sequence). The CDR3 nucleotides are TGTGCCAGCAGCCAACCCTACCCTACAGATACGCAGTATTTT. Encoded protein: CASSQPYPTDTQYF.

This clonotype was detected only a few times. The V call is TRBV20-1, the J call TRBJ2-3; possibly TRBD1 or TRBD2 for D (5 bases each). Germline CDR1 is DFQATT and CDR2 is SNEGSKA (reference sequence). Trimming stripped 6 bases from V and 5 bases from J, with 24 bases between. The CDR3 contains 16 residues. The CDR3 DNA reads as TGCAGTGCGGGGCCGGTGGGGCTAGCCCTCGGAGATACGCAGTATTTT. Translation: CSAGPVGLALGDTQYF.

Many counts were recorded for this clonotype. CDR3 region: CASSLRGTYEQYF. DNA for the CDR3: TGTGCCAGCAGCCTCCGGGGAACCTACGAGCAGTACTTC. V is TRBV27 and J is TRBJ2-7, with D tentatively TRBD2 (5 bases). Germline CDR1 reads MNHEY; CDR2 reads SMNVEV (reference sequence). Trimming removed 6 bases from V and 2 bases from J, with 11 bases in between. The CDR3 contains 13 residues.